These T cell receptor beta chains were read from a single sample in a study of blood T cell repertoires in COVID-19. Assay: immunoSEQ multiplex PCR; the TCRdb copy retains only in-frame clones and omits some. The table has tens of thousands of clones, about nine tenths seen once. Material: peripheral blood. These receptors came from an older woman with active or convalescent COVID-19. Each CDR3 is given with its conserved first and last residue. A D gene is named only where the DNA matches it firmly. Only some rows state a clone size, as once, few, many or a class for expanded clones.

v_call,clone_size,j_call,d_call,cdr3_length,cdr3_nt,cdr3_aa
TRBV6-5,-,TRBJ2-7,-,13,TGTGCCAGCTCAAGGGGCCCGTTGAACGAGCAGTACTTC,CASSRGPLNEQYF
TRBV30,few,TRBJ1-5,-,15,TGTGCCTGGAGTCCTAACAGGGATGTCGCGCAGCCCCAGCATTTT,CAWSPNRDVAQPQHF
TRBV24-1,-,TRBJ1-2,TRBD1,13,TGTGCCACCAGTGAGGAACAGGGGGTTGGCTACACCTTC,CATSEEQGVGYTF
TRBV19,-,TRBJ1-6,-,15,TGTGCCAGTAGTCTCCGACAGGCCAATAATTCACCCCTCCACTTT,CASSLRQANNSPLHF
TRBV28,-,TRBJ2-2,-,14,TGTGCCAGCAGAGGGCGGGTGAACACCGGGGAGCTGTTTTTT,CASRGRVNTGELFF
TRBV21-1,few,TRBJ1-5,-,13,TGTGCCAGCAGCACCGGGGAAGGTCAGCCCCAGCATTTT,CASSTGEGQPQHF
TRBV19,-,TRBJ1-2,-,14,TGTGCCAGTAGCCAGGGGCCCGCTAACTATGGCTACACCTTC,CASSQGPANYGYTF
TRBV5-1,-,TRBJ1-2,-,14,TGCGCCAGCAGCCCCCCGGGGGGTTTAGGTGGCTACACCTTC,CASSPPGGLGGYTF
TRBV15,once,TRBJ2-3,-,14,TGTGCCACCAGCGGACAGCTGGGCGCAGATACGCAGTATTTT,CATSGQLGADTQYF
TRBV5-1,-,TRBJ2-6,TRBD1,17,TGCGCCAGCAGCTCCGTTACAGGGGGGACTGGGGCCAACGTCCTGACTTTC,CASSSVTGGTGANVLTF
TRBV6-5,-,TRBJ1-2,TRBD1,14,TGTGCCAGCAAACGGACAGGGGTGGTTTACGGCTACACCTTC,CASKRTGVVYGYTF
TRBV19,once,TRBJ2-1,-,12,TGTGCCAGTAGTATTGAGGATAATGAGCAGTTCTTC,CASSIEDNEQFF
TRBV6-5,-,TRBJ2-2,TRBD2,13,TGTGCCAGCACCATTCGGGGGGCCGGGGAGCTGTTTTTT,CASTIRGAGELFF
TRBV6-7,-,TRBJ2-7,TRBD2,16,TGTGCCAGCACCAACACCGGGACTAGCGGGAGGTACGAGCAGTACTTC,CASTNTGTSGRYEQYF
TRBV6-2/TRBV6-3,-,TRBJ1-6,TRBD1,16,TGTGCCAGCAGTCCCGGACAGGCCAGAACAGGATCACCCCTCCACTTT,CASSPGQARTGSPLHF
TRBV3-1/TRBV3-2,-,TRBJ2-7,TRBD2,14,TGTGCCAGCAGCCAAGTATCTAGCGGTTACGAGCAGTACTTC,CASSQVSSGYEQYF
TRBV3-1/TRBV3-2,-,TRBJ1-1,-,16,TGTGCCAGCAGCCAAACAGGGAGAGTTTCGAACACTGAAGCTTTCTTT,CASSQTGRVSNTEAFF
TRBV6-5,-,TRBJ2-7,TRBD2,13,TGTGCCAGCAGAAGCGGGGGCACCTACGAGCAGTACTTC,CASRSGGTYEQYF
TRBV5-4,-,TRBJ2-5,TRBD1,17,TGTGCCAGCAGCACTCCCCCGGGACAGGGGCACGACGAGACCCAGTACTTC,CASSTPPGQGHDETQYF
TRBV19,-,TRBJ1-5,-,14,TGTGCCAGTAGTCTGGGAGGAGGCAATCAGCCCCAGCATTTT,CASSLGGGNQPQHF
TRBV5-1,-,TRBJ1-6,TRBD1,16,TGCGCCAGCAGCTTGGCACAGGGACAGGTCAATTCACCCCTCCACTTT,CASSLAQGQVNSPLHF
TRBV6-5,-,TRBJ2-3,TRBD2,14,TGTGCCAGCTGTATCAGTCCCGGGGGGGATACGCAGTATTTT,CASCISPGGDTQYF